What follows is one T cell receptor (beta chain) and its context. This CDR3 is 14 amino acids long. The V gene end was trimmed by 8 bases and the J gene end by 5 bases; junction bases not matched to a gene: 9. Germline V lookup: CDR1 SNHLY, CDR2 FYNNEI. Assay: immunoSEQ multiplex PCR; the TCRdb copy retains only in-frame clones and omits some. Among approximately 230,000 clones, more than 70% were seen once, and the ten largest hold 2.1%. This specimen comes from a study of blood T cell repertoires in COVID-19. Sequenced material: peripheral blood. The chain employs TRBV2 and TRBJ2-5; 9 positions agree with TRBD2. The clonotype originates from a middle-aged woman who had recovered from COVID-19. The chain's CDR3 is CASGAGGPEETQYF. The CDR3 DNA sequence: TGTGCCAGCGGCGCGGGAGGGCCGGAGGAGACCCAGTACTTC.